These 14 T cell receptor beta chains came from one sample sequenced in a study of shared clonotypes between healthy human individuals. The table came from immunoSEQ multiplex PCR; TCRdb's copy has only in-frame clones and leaves some out. The table includes roughly 2.1 million clones, roughly 91% detected once. Terminally differentiated effector memory CD45RA+ cells were left out of the naive CD8 fraction, which was CD45RO-negative and positively selected for CCR7. Sequenced: naive CD8+ T cells from PBMCs. Receptors originate from a young man in good health. Some clones in this sample may be carry-over from other donors' samples.

The CDR3 nucleotides are TGTGCCAGCTCACCGCCGGACAGGGCGTCCACCGGGGAGCTGTTTTTT. Its protein is CASSPPDRASTGELFF. The J gene is TRBJ2-2, the V gene TRBV18; TRBD1 matches at 8 bases. J lost 4 bases, V lost 3 bases, and 7 bases had no gene match. Per germline, CDR1 KGHSH and CDR2 LQKENI. The CDR3 length is 16 residues.

The rearrangement links TRBV7-9 to TRBJ2-6; TRBD1 is a possible D gene (5 bases). This CDR3 region has 19 residues. V gave up 5 bases and J gave up 0 bases, with 20 bases separating them. Looked up from germline, CDR1 is SEHNR and CDR2 is FQNEAQ (reference sequence). CDR3 sequence (DNA): TGTGCCAGCAGCCACTCGATGACAGTATCGGCCTCTGGGGCCAACGTCCTGACTTTC. Protein sequence: CASSHSMTVSASGANVLTF.

The chain carries TRBV14 and TRBJ2-7; D ambiguous. V lost 4 bases and J lost 6, with 10 bases in between. CDR3 size: 12 residues. Germline V CDR1 and CDR2: SGHDN, FVKESK. Here the CDR3 reads CASSPYGLEQYF. CDR3 bases: TGTGCCAGCAGCCCCTACGGGCTCGAGCAGTACTTC.

About this clone itself: Other DNA sequences of this sample code for an identical CDR3. The V gene is TRBV5-1, the J gene TRBJ2-7, with D possibly called TRBD1 or TRBD2 (5 bases each). The CDR3 covers 14 residues. Germline V gene data show CDR1 as SGHRS and CDR2 as YFSETQ. V lost 0 bases and J lost 1, with 8 bases in between. CDR3 residues: CASSLGDGSYEQYF. DNA of the CDR3: TGCGCCAGCAGCTTGGGGGACGGTTCCTACGAGCAGTACTTC.

The chain joins TRBV7-2 to TRBJ2-3; 10 positions match TRBD2. Trimming removed 4 bases from V and 2 bases from J; junction bases left unmatched: 3. The CDR3 loop spans 15 amino acids. The germline CDR1 and CDR2 sequences are SGHTA and FQGNSA. The CDR3 DNA is TGTGCCAGCAGCTCGGGACTAGCGTTCACAGATACGCAGTATTTT. As protein: CASSSGLAFTDTQYF. The full variable domain, with the rest looked up from reference TRBV7-2 and TRBJ2-3, is GAGVSQSPSNKVTEKGKDVELRCDPISGHTALYWYRQSLGQGLEFLIYFQGNSAPDKSGLPSDRFSAERTGGSVSTLTIQRTQQEDSAVYLCASSSGLAFTDTQYFGPGTRLTVL.

The gene calls are TRBV9 and TRBJ2-3; D possibly uses TRBD1 or TRBD2 (5 bases each). This CDR3 is built from 14 residues. CDR1 and CDR2 (germline): SGDLS, YYNGEE. V was shortened by 3 bases and J by 4 bases, with 12 bases between the two germline ends. The DNA for the CDR3 is TGTGCCAGCAGCGGGGACGACCCGGCAGATACGCAGTATTTT. It encodes CASSGDDPADTQYF.

The rearrangement joins TRBV29-1 to TRBJ2-3; D is perhaps TRBD2 (5 bases). The ends were cut back, 4 bases at V and 0 bases at J, with 5 bases in the middle. The CDR3 runs to 12 residues. Germline CDR1 SQVTM, CDR2 ANQGSEA. The CDR3 loop is CSVGTSTDTQYF. The CDR3 DNA sequence: TGCAGCGTTGGGACTAGCACAGATACGCAGTATTTT.

This chain uses TRBV27 with TRBJ2-1; D gene ambiguous. The CDR3 covers 16 residues. Germline V gene sequence: CDR1 MNHEY, CDR2 SMNVEV (reference sequence). Trimming took off 8 bases at V and 0 bases at J, with 17 bases between the two ends. The CDR3 is CASSPYTVISYNEQFF. Here the CDR3 DNA reads TGTGCCAGCTCCCCGTATACTGTTATCTCCTACAATGAGCAGTTCTTC.

The V gene is TRBV4-2, the J gene TRBJ2-2, with TRBD2 matching 7 bases. The CDR3 is 15 amino acids. Germline CDR1 is LGHNA and CDR2 is YNFKEQ. Unmatched junction bases numbered 6, after V lost 2 bases and J lost 6 bases. The CDR3 sequence is CASSQRLASSGELFF. CDR3 coding DNA: TGTGCCAGCAGCCAAAGACTAGCCTCCTCCGGGGAGCTGTTTTTT.

V and J are TRBV2 and TRBJ2-1, with 9 bases aligning to TRBD1. The germline CDR1 and CDR2 sequences are SNHLY and FYNNEI. The CDR3 totals 17 residues. V shed 8 bases and J 5 bases; nucleotides not matched to a gene: 16. In nucleotides, the CDR3 is TGTGCCAGCGAAGAGGGGATACGGACAGGGGAAAACAATGAGCAGTTCTTC. Its translation: CASEEGIRTGENNEQFF.

V and J are TRBV7-3 and TRBJ2-7; 7 positions match TRBD2. CDR1 and CDR2 (germline): SGHTA, FQGTGA. This CDR3 has 15 amino acids. The V gene end was trimmed by 2 bases and the J gene end by 4 bases; junction bases not matched to a gene: 8. The CDR3 DNA reads as TGTGCCAGCAGCTTATCGGGAGGACGCGAGTACGAGCAGTACTTC. Its translation: CASSLSGGREYEQYF. The variable domain in full, completed from reference TRBV7-3 and TRBJ2-7, reads GAGVSQTPSNKVTEKGKYVELRCDPISGHTALYWYRQSLGQGPEFLIYFQGTGAADDSGLPNDRFFAVRPEGSVSTLKIQRTERGDSAVYLCASSLSGGREYEQYFGPGTRLTVT.

This clone has just one count. This rearrangement joins TRBV6-5 to TRBJ1-5; D is undetermined. Deletions cut 6 bases from V and 4 bases from J, with 10 bases between. The CDR3 consists of 13 residues. The germline gives CDR1 MNHEY, CDR2 SVGAGI. The CDR3 loop reads CASRSMVNQPQHF. For the CDR3, the DNA is TGTGCCAGCAGGTCGATGGTAAATCAGCCCCAGCATTTT.

The J gene is TRBJ2-7, the V gene TRBV6-5, with 8 bases matching TRBD1. Looked up from germline, CDR1 is MNHEY and CDR2 is SVGAGI. The CDR3 is 14 amino acids. The junction had 6 bases not matched to a gene; V was cut back by 6 bases and J by 2 bases. CDR3 nucleotides: TGTGCCAGCAGCCCGGACAGGGATGCCTACGAGCAGTACTTC. Its translation is CASSPDRDAYEQYF.

In this sample, this clone turned up once. Other DNA variants within this sample encode the same CDR3. J is TRBJ2-7 and V is TRBV28, with D perhaps matching TRBD2 (7 bases). CDR1 and CDR2 from the germline V gene are MDHEN and SYDVKM. V was cut by 4 bases and J by 2 bases, with 9 bases left in between. CDR3 length: 13 residues. The CDR3 DNA reads as TGTGCCAGCAGTTCGCGGGGGCCCTACGAGCAGTACTTC. It codes for CASSSRGPYEQYF.